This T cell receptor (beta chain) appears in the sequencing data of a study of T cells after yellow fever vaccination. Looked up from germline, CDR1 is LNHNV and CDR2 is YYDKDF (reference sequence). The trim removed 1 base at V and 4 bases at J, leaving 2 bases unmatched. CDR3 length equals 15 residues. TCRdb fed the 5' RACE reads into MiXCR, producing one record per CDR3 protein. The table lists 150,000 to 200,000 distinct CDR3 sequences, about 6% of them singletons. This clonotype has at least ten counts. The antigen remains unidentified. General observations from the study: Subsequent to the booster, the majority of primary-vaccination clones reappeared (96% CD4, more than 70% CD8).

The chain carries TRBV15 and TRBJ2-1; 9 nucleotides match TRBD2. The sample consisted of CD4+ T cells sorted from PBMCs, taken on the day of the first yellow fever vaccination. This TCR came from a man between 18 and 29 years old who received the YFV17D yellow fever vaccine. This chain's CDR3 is CATSRASGDYNEQFF. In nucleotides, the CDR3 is TGTGCCACCAGCAGAGCTAGCGGGGATTACAATGAGCAGTTCTTC.